The 23 T cell receptor beta chains below all came from one sample that was sequenced in a study of technical replicates of blood from a few donors. The repertoire was sequenced with immunoSEQ multiplex PCR; TCRdb's copy has only in-frame clones and lacks some. The table has tens of thousands of clones, 80% to 90% seen once. The sequenced sample consisted of PBMCs. The receptors come from a human donor in good health. Some clones in this sample may be carry-over from other donors' samples.

The chain uses TRBV19 and TRBJ2-2; no clear D. CDR3 size: 14 residues. Germline CDR1 and CDR2: LNHDA and SQIVND (reference sequence). V gave up 7 bases and J gave up 4 bases, with 13 bases separating them. The CDR3 DNA reads TGTGCCAGTACTCGGTCGCATACCACCGGGGAGCTGTTTTTT. Protein sequence: CASTRSHTTGELFF.

This chain joins TRBV19 and TRBJ1-2; D is possibly TRBD1 (5 bases). Germline V gives CDR1 LNHDA, CDR2 SQIVND (reference sequence). V was trimmed by 4 bases and J by 4 bases, leaving 10 bases between them. CDR3 length: 13 amino acids. This CDR3 is CASSTGTIYGYTF. The CDR3 nucleotides read TGTGCCAGTAGTACAGGGACTATCTATGGCTACACCTTC.

The sample holds one count of this clone. The V and J genes are TRBV6-5 and TRBJ2-5; D gene uncertain. CDR3 length: 16 amino acids. Germline-derived CDR1 and CDR2 are MNHEY and SVGAGI. V was clipped by 0 bases and J by 1 base, with 12 bases between them. The CDR3 region has the DNA TGTGCCAGCAGTTACTCGAATTACCCGGTCCAAGAGACCCAGTACTTC. This gives the protein CASSYSNYPVQETQYF.

The rearrangement joins TRBV30 to TRBJ2-7; 8 bases align to TRBD2. V was clipped by 0 bases and J by 7 bases; unmatched bases: 11. The CDR3 loop spans 15 amino acids. Germline V CDR1 and CDR2: GTSNPN, SVGIG (reference sequence). CDR3 in DNA: TGTGCCTGGAGTGTATTTGGGACTAGGGGCGTGGAGCAGTACTTC. This translates into CAWSVFGTRGVEQYF.

This sequence joins TRBV25-1 and TRBJ2-1; D is unclear. V lost 2 bases and J 8 bases, leaving 13 bases between the germline ends. This CDR3 has 14 residues. Germline lookup yields CDR1 MGHDK and CDR2 SYGVNS. CDR3 in amino acids: CASSEKVRSDEQFF. CDR3 nucleotide sequence: TGTGCCAGCAGTGAAAAAGTTAGAAGCGATGAGCAGTTCTTC.

This clone appeared a single time. CDR3 nucleotides: TGCAGCGTTGAAAGGGGATCTTATGAAGCTTTCTTT. Translating gives CSVERGSYEAFF. The V gene is TRBV29-1, the J gene TRBJ1-1, with D perhaps TRBD1 (5 bases). Trimming took 2 bases from V and 7 from J, leaving 11 bases between them. The CDR3 sequence is 12 residues long. Germline V CDR1 and CDR2: SQVTM, ANQGSEA.

The chain is built from TRBV15 and TRBJ2-7; perhaps TRBD1 as D (6 bases). Trimming removed 0 bases from V and 7 bases from J, with 13 bases in between. In germline, CDR1 is LNHNV, CDR2 YYDKDF (reference sequence). This CDR3 has 14 amino acids. The CDR3 loop reads CATSRDPGVGEQYF. DNA for the CDR3: TGTGCCACCAGCAGAGATCCAGGGGTGGGGGAGCAGTACTTC.

This sequence joins TRBV19 and TRBJ1-3, with a possible D match to TRBD1 (5 bases). V was shortened by 5 bases and J by 8 bases, with 13 bases between the two germline ends. Germline CDR1 reads LNHDA; CDR2 reads SQIVND (reference sequence). The CDR3 totals 13 residues. The CDR3 DNA reads as TGTGCCAGTAGTCCCTTGACAGAGGACACCATATATTTT. Translating gives CASSPLTEDTIYF.

This clone was seen a few times. The V and J genes are TRBV7-8 and TRBJ2-7; possibly TRBD1 for D (6 bases). This CDR3 spans 12 amino acids. Looked up from germline, CDR1 is SGHVS and CDR2 is FQNEAQ. V dropped 6 bases and J dropped 7 bases, with 13 bases sitting between them. The CDR3 here is CASRNRAGEQYF. For the CDR3, the DNA is TGTGCCAGCAGAAACAGGGCGGGTGAGCAGTACTTC.

The chain combines TRBV7-6 with TRBJ2-7, with 10 positions matching TRBD2. The length of the CDR3 is 16 residues. J gave up 2 bases and V 5 bases, and 9 bases lay outside the gene matches. Germline lookup yields CDR1 SGHVS and CDR2 FNYEAQ. DNA of the CDR3: TGTGCCAGCAGCCCTAACGGACTAGCGGCTACCTACGAGCAGTACTTC. Amino acid sequence: CASSPNGLAATYEQYF.

The chain is built from TRBV7-3 and TRBJ2-1; 8 nucleotides match TRBD1. CDR3 size: 13 residues. The ends lost 5 bases at V and 7 bases at J; junction bases unmatched: 4. The V gene's germline CDR1 is SGHTA and CDR2 FQGTGA. CDR3 sequence: CASSNWTGNEQFF. The CDR3 DNA reads as TGTGCCAGCAGCAACTGGACAGGGAATGAGCAGTTCTTC. Full variable domain (rest looked up from reference TRBV7-3 and TRBJ2-1): GAGVSQTPSNKVTEKGKYVELRCDPISGHTALYWYRQSLGQGPEFLIYFQGTGAADDSGLPNDRFFAVRPEGSVSTLKIQRTERGDSAVYLCASSNWTGNEQFFGPGTRLTVL.

J is TRBJ1-1 and V is TRBV5-1; 8 bases line up with TRBD1. V lost 2 bases to trimming and J lost 2 bases; unmatched junction nucleotides: 5. The CDR3 consists of 15 residues. Germline loops: CDR1 SGHRS, CDR2 YFSETQ. CDR3 protein: CASSFLTGANTEAFF. The DNA of the CDR3 is TGCGCCAGCAGCTTCCTGACAGGGGCCAACACTGAAGCTTTCTTT.

The rearrangement links TRBV9 to TRBJ2-1; TRBD1 is a possible D gene (5 bases). Germline V gene lookup returns CDR1 SGDLS and CDR2 YYNGEE. The CDR3 is 13 amino acids. The V end lost 3 bases, the J end lost 6 bases, and 10 bases lay between the germline ends. CDR3 protein: CASSEGPSNEQFF. CDR3 nucleotides: TGTGCCAGCAGCGAGGGGCCCAGCAATGAGCAGTTCTTC.

This chain links TRBV7-8 with TRBJ2-2; weak D call: TRBD2 (6 bases). CDR1 is SGHVS and CDR2 is FQNEAQ in the germline V gene. The CDR3 extends over 15 amino acids. Deletions cut 4 bases from V and 7 bases from J, with 16 bases between. This chain's CDR3 is CASSSPGGRIGELFF. Written as DNA, the CDR3 is TGTGCCAGCAGCTCCCCTGGAGGGAGAATCGGGGAGCTGTTTTTT.

This clone came up a few times. V usage is TRBV7-6 and J usage is TRBJ1-3, with 8 nucleotides matching TRBD1. The V gene end was trimmed by 1 base and the J gene end by 0 bases; junction bases not matched to a gene: 5. There are 17 residues in the CDR3. The germline gives CDR1 SGHVS, CDR2 FNYEAQ. The CDR3 coding sequence is TGTGCCAGCAGCTTAGAGGGACAGGAAGACTCTGGAAACACCATATATTTT. It translates to CASSLEGQEDSGNTIYF.

The V gene is TRBV7-2, the J gene TRBJ1-1; no clear D. The germline gives CDR1 SGHTA, CDR2 FQGNSA. The CDR3 extends over 14 amino acids. V lost 0 bases to trimming and J lost 8 bases, with 13 bases between them. CDR3 nucleotide sequence: TGTGCCAGCAGCTTAGCCGGAGGGCGTCGAGAAGCTTTCTTT. Amino acid sequence: CASSLAGGRREAFF.

The V call is TRBV5-1, the J call TRBJ2-5; 8 bases fit TRBD1. The CDR3 covers 14 residues. After removal of 4 bases from V and 5 bases from J, the junction contained 7 bases not matched to a gene. Germline CDR1 is SGHRS and CDR2 is YFSETQ. The CDR3 coding sequence is TGCGCCAGCAGCGAAAGGGACAGGCCGGAGACCCAGTACTTC. This codes for CASSERDRPETQYF.

This chain connects TRBV5-6 to TRBJ2-7, with D hard to call. Per germline, CDR1 SGHDT and CDR2 YYEEEE. The CDR3 is 17 amino acids. Between the trimmed V and J ends, which lost 2 bases and 2 bases, there was a span of 20 bases. The chain's CDR3 is CASSFFQVAPIPYEQYF. In nucleotides, the CDR3 is TGTGCCAGCAGCTTTTTTCAAGTGGCACCAATTCCCTACGAGCAGTACTTC.

The sample holds a few counts of this clone. The V and J genes are TRBV12-5 and TRBJ1-3; unclear D gene. This CDR3 has 13 amino acids. Germline CDR1 is LGHNT and CDR2 is FRNRAP. The ends were cut back, 2 bases at V and 1 base at J, with 3 bases in the middle. CDR3 in DNA: TGTGCTAGTGGTTTGTCGTCTGGAAACACCATATATTTT. Amino acid sequence: CASGLSSGNTIYF.

The rearrangement uses TRBV2 and TRBJ2-3; 9 bases are a match to TRBD2. Germline V gives CDR1 SNHLY, CDR2 FYNNEI. V shed 7 bases and J 5 bases; nucleotides not matched to a gene: 10. This CDR3 is built from 15 residues. CDR3 DNA: TGTGCCAGCATAATCGGCGGGGGGGCCTTAGATACGCAGTATTTT. Translating gives CASIIGGGALDTQYF.

The chain is built from TRBV7-3 and TRBJ1-1, with D perhaps matching TRBD1 (5 bases). CDR1 is SGHTA, CDR2 FQGTGA, per germline. The V and J ends lost 0 bases and 7 bases respectively, with 9 bases between them. The CDR3 extends over 13 amino acids. The CDR3 region has the DNA TGTGCCAGCAGCTTAACAGGGGCAGGTGAAGCTTTCTTT. This translates into CASSLTGAGEAFF. The whole variable domain, remainder taken from reference TRBV7-3 and TRBJ1-1, is GAGVSQTPSNKVTEKGKYVELRCDPISGHTALYWYRQSLGQGPEFLIYFQGTGAADDSGLPNDRFFAVRPEGSVSTLKIQRTERGDSAVYLCASSLTGAGEAFFGQGTRLTVV.

The chain recombines TRBV30 with TRBJ2-7; the D is unclear. V lost 1 base and J lost 0, with 13 bases in between. Per germline, CDR1 GTSNPN and CDR2 SVGIG (reference sequence). This CDR3 contains 15 residues. CDR3 in DNA: TGTGCCTGGAGTGGTACGACTGCGGACTCCTACGAGCAGTACTTC. This codes for CAWSGTTADSYEQYF.

This rearrangement joins TRBV7-2 to TRBJ2-2, with 8 bases aligning to TRBD1. This CDR3 has 15 amino acids. With V trimmed by 7 bases and J by 5 bases, 9 bases remained unmatched. Germline V gives CDR1 SGHTA, CDR2 FQGNSA. The CDR3 is CASTRDRGSTGELFF. CDR3 DNA sequence: TGTGCCAGCACACGAGACAGGGGATCTACCGGGGAGCTGTTTTTT.